The 19 T cell receptor beta chains listed next were all sequenced from one sample in a study of OX40 agonist ivuxolimab in advanced cancers. Sequenced by immunoSEQ multiplex PCR; TCRdb stores in-frame clones only, minus some. The sample carries roughly 69,000 clones, under 95% recorded once. Sample: CD4+ or CD8+ T cells sorted from blood, taken in a trial of the OX40 agonist ivuxolimab. Every receptor here comes from an adult with an advanced solid tumor such as melanoma, head and neck, liver or kidney cancer.

The V call is TRBV15, the J call TRBJ1-2; D perhaps matches TRBD1 (5 bases). Deletions cut 0 bases from V and 4 bases from J, with 15 bases between. The CDR3 contains 16 residues. The germline V gene encodes CDR1 LNHNV and CDR2 YYDKDF (reference sequence). CDR3 in amino acids: CATSRDRASISYGYTF. DNA of the CDR3: TGTGCCACCAGCAGAGACAGGGCGTCCATCTCCTATGGCTACACCTTC.

The chain carries TRBV7-9 and TRBJ2-1; 10 bases are shared with TRBD2. Germline V gene lookup returns CDR1 SEHNR and CDR2 FQNEAQ (reference sequence). The CDR3 covers 17 residues. With V trimmed by 2 bases and J by 5 bases, 9 bases remained unmatched. CDR3 sequence reads: CASSLFPTSGSHNEQFF. CDR3 coding DNA: TGTGCCAGCAGCTTATTCCCGACTAGCGGGTCCCACAATGAGCAGTTCTTC.

This chain links TRBV6-5 with TRBJ1-1, with D possibly being TRBD1 (6 bases). The germline gives CDR1 MNHEY, CDR2 SVGAGI. The ends were cut back, 6 bases at V and 7 bases at J, with 9 bases in the middle. This CDR3 contains 11 residues. CDR3 region: CASSRQVEAFF. CDR3 DNA: TGTGCCAGCAGCCGACAGGTTGAAGCTTTCTTT.

The chain combines TRBV30 with TRBJ1-2; the D is unclear. V lost 1 base and J lost 5, with 11 bases in between. This CDR3 contains 13 residues. The germline V gene encodes CDR1 GTSNPN and CDR2 SVGIG (reference sequence). The CDR3 DNA sequence: TGTGCCTGGAGTGCTTCACAGACTTATGGCTACACCTTC. Amino acid sequence: CAWSASQTYGYTF.

The J gene is TRBJ2-1, the V gene TRBV5-1; D gene unclear. Deletions cut 3 bases from V and 9 bases from J, with 7 bases between. The CDR3 runs 11 residues. Germline V CDR1 and CDR2: SGHRS, YFSETQ. The CDR3 nucleotides are TGCGCCAGCAGCTCCCGAGGTGAGCAGTTCTTC. Protein: CASSSRGEQFF.

This clone was found once. The chain is built from TRBV4-1 and TRBJ1-3; D perhaps matches TRBD1 (6 bases). The germline V gene encodes CDR1 MGHRA and CDR2 YSYEKL. V shed 0 bases and J shed 3 bases, with 12 bases lying between them. CDR3 size: 16 residues. In nucleotides, the CDR3 is TGCGCCAGCAGCCAAGAGAGGGGGGGTTATGGAAACACCATATATTTT. Its translation: CASSQERGGYGNTIYF.

This rearrangement joins TRBV6-1 to TRBJ2-5, with TRBD2 identical over 8 bases. Trimming cost V 5 bases and J 4 bases; bases outside gene matches: 3. Germline CDR1 MNHNS, CDR2 SASEGT. The CDR3 contains 13 residues. CDR3 in amino acids: CASSSGSRETQYF. DNA for the CDR3: TGTGCCAGCAGTAGCGGGAGTAGAGAGACCCAGTACTTC.

In DNA, the CDR3 is TGTGCCATCAGTGAGAGGGGGGGAGGACCTCATGGCTACACCTTC. Its protein is CAISERGGGPHGYTF. The V gene is TRBV10-3, the J gene TRBJ1-2; TRBD1 is a possible D gene (6 bases). Germline values: CDR1 ENHRY, CDR2 SYGVKD. V dropped 2 bases and J dropped 6 bases, with 16 bases sitting between them. The CDR3 has 15 residues.

DNA of the CDR3: TGTGCCAGTACCATCCGGCAGGGAAGGTACATTCAGTACTTC. It translates to CASTIRQGRYIQYF. The rearrangement links TRBV19 to TRBJ2-4, with a possible D match to TRBD1 (5 bases). Trimming cost V 7 bases and J 8 bases, with 18 bases left between them. Per germline, CDR1 LNHDA and CDR2 SQIVND (reference sequence). The CDR3 is made up of 14 amino acids.

The V and J genes are TRBV12-5 and TRBJ2-1; 12 bases fit TRBD2. Germline V gives CDR1 LGHNT, CDR2 FRNRAP. With 6 bases clipped from V and 6 bases from J, the junction kept 6 bases outside the gene matches. The CDR3 loop spans 15 amino acids. Here the CDR3 reads CASGPLAGGSNEQFF. In nucleotides, the CDR3 is TGTGCTAGTGGACCCCTAGCGGGAGGGTCCAATGAGCAGTTCTTC.

V is TRBV15 and J is TRBJ2-7; the match to TRBD2 covers 9 bases. The germline CDR1 and CDR2 sequences are LNHNV and YYDKDF (reference sequence). The length of the CDR3 is 15 residues. Trimming took 0 bases from V and 2 from J; bases not matched to a gene: 2. CDR3 coding DNA: TGTGCCACCAGCAGAGAGCTAGCGGGACCCTACGAGCAGTACTTC. Its translation is CATSRELAGPYEQYF.

The chain carries TRBV11-2 and TRBJ1-1; TRBD1 aligns across 8 bases. Germline lookup yields CDR1 SGHAT and CDR2 FQNNGV. The V and J ends lost 5 bases and 12 bases, in that order; junction bases with no gene match: 8. This CDR3 has 12 amino acids. Written as DNA, the CDR3 is TGTGCCAGCAGCCCGTGGGACAGGAAAACTTTCTTT. Its protein product is CASSPWDRKTFF.

This sequence joins TRBV7-9 and TRBJ1-2, with a tentative D call TRBD1 (5 bases). Trimming cost V 4 bases and J 8 bases, with 17 bases left between them. The CDR3 is 14 residues long. CDR1 is SEHNR, CDR2 FQNEAQ, per germline (reference sequence). In nucleotides, the CDR3 is TGTGCCAGCAGCTGGGCCGGGGCCGGATGGGGCTACACCTTC. This translates into CASSWAGAGWGYTF. Full variable domain (rest looked up from reference TRBV7-9 and TRBJ1-2): DTGVSQNPRHKITKRGQNVTFRCDPISEHNRLYWYRQTLGQGPEFLTYFQNEAQLEKSRLLSDRFSAERPKGSFSTLEIQRTEQGDSAMYLCASSWAGAGWGYTFGSGTRLTVV.

The chain joins TRBV2 to TRBJ2-5, with 9 positions matching TRBD1. CDR3 length: 15 amino acids. CDR1 and CDR2 (germline): SNHLY, FYNNEI. Trimming at V came to 6 bases and at J to 5 bases, leaving 10 bases not matched to a gene. CDR3 sequence (DNA): TGTGCCAGCAGCATCGGACAGGGGAGGGGGGAGACCCAGTACTTC. Its protein is CASSIGQGRGETQYF.

V and J are TRBV5-8 and TRBJ2-3; D not resolved. V was pared by 4 bases and J by 6 bases, with 9 bases between. Germline-derived CDR1 and CDR2 are SGHTS and YDEGEE. The CDR3 has 12 residues. The CDR3 DNA follows: TGTGCCAGCAGCAACCCCTGGGATACGCAGTATTTT. Its protein product is CASSNPWDTQYF. The complete variable domain, with remaining parts taken from reference TRBV5-8 and TRBJ2-3, reads EAGVTQSPTHLIKTRGQQATLRCSPISGHTSVYWYQQALGLGLQFLLWYDEGEERNRGNFPPRFSGRQFPNYSSELNVNALELEDSALYLCASSNPWDTQYFGPGTRLTVL.

The table lists this clone with a count of one. The J gene is TRBJ1-2, the V gene TRBV5-1; 7 nucleotides agree with TRBD1. The germline V gene encodes CDR1 SGHRS and CDR2 YFSETQ. V lost 3 bases and J lost 4; bases outside the gene matches: 9. CDR3 length: 15 amino acids. Written as DNA, the CDR3 is TGCGCCAGCAGCTACGGTGGGCAGGGGGGCTATGGCTACACCTTC. Translated: CASSYGGQGGYGYTF.

The chain links TRBV11-2 to TRBJ1-5; D is ambiguous. CDR1 and CDR2 (germline): SGHAT, FQNNGV. The CDR3 sequence is 12 residues long. The ends were cut back, 5 bases at V and 5 bases at J, with 7 bases in the middle. CDR3 amino acids: CASSGRDQPQHF. The CDR3 coding sequence is TGTGCCAGCAGCGGACGAGATCAGCCCCAGCATTTT.

The rearrangement uses TRBV2 and TRBJ2-5; D gene ambiguous. CDR1 and CDR2 from the germline V gene are SNHLY and FYNNEI. The CDR3 extends over 13 amino acids. V lost 2 bases to trimming and J lost 4 bases, with 8 bases between them. The CDR3 here is CASSELGPETQYF. CDR3 bases: TGTGCCAGCAGTGAATTAGGCCCAGAGACCCAGTACTTC.

The chain has TRBV12-5 and TRBJ1-4, with 11 bases aligning to TRBD1. V trimming: 1 base; J trimming: 7 bases; junction bases outside the gene matches: 2. Germline-derived CDR1 and CDR2 are LGHNT and FRNRAP. This CDR3 comprises 15 residues. This chain's CDR3 is CASGLAGTGGEKLFF. The CDR3, as DNA: TGTGCTAGTGGTTTGGCCGGGACAGGGGGTGAAAAACTGTTTTTT.